Reported below is one T cell receptor (beta chain). This clonotype was seen repeatedly, ten times or more. What antigen it recognizes has not been identified. Base qualities are not recorded, but no much larger clone differs from it by a single base. This entry belongs to a study of blood T cells in healthy people across ages (dated by TCRdb to between 2014 and 2016). Context from the whole study: In model experiments, template switching captured about one uniquely barcoded TCR beta cDNA molecule for every two T cells. Age-related changes in TCR beta repertoire diversity were measured in the study by deep sequencing normalized with unique cDNA molecular identifiers. The donors were divided into four age groups: young (average roughly 17 years), middle-aged (under 40), aged (under 70) and long-lived (nearly 85). The study analyzed two additional independent replicas of 1 million unique cDNA reads from the same blood draw for two donors, one aged 18 to 30 and one aged 80 or older. To avoid experimental bias, donors of different ages were distributed randomly across sequencing lanes. Summary of the overall study and its limitations: As age increased, observed TCR beta diversity per million T cells dropped in a roughly linear way, and a significant reduction was already evident by age approximately 40. A strong correlation was found between observed TCR beta diversity and the percentage of naive T cells measured by flow cytometry. Estimates of total diversity based on one million sequenced T cells were considered lower bounds and underestimates. Compared with the aged group, the long-lived group had more naive CD4+ T cells, fewer expanded clones and increased TCR diversity, suggesting age selection. Because the CMV infection status of the donors was unknown, age-related changes in expanded clonotypes may potentially have been confounded. Bulk unsorted PBMC profiling prevented conclusive comparison of naive and antigen-experienced compartments.

The donors were under 40 Caucasian individuals from Russia, aged roughly 6 to 95 years, who were systemically healthy. Roughly 10 milliliters of peripheral blood were drawn from each donor into EDTA-treated Vacutainer tubes. Ficoll-Paque density-gradient centrifugation was used to isolate PBMCs, with at least 7 million obtained per sample. Trizol reagent was used to extract total RNA from the PBMCs, yielding at least 5 micrograms per sample. Naive CD45RAhigh/CD27high T cell percentages were measured by flow cytometry on a PBMC aliquot from every donor. Library generation was performed with 5' RACE. Instrument used: Illumina HiSeq 2500. A second roughly 7 to 12 cycle PCR used a sample-barcoded 5' primer and a J-beta primer mix. A template-switch 5' adaptor carrying 12 random nucleotides introduced a unique molecular identifier onto each TCR beta cDNA molecule. At least 2.5 million CDR3-containing paired-end reads were obtained from each sample. The Mint cDNA synthesis kit, primed by a TRBC-specific oligonucleotide, was used to synthesize first-strand cDNA from all RNA. Following uracil-DNA glycosylase treatment, a first 18-cycle PCR with universal primers M1SS and BC2_uni_R was performed on all cDNA. The paper's processing steps were these. Each sample was normalized by randomly selecting 1 million high-quality reads, each carrying a distinct molecular identifier. Reads sharing molecular identifiers were discarded rather than binned into consensus sequences. MiTCR, set to a Q25 quality threshold and the strictest error-elimination algorithm, was used for CDR3 identification, clonotype clustering and error correction. A nonparametric unseen species model with Euler transformation was used to estimate lower-bound total TCR beta diversity. Starting from the raw public reads, TCRdb applied fastp trimming at Q25, assembled clones with MiXCR and retained in-frame beta chains. Every CDR3 protein is listed once, alongside the most common genes and DNA of its rows. The V and J calls and clone size are TCRdb's, not the authors'. Counted in this sample were some 750,000 distinct CDR3 sequences; 20% to 25% of them appeared once. The top ten constitute about 22% of the sample.

The sequencing input was blood. This receptor was obtained from a man between 65 and 85 years old in good health.

CDR3 sequence: CSVERVDTQYF. The DNA sequence is given as TGCAGCGTTGAAAGAGTAGATACGCAGTATTTT. The chain couples TRBV29-1 to TRBJ2-3; the D gene is not confidently resolved. V gives up 2 bases and J gives up 5 bases, and the segment between their germline ends measures 5 bases. The cysteine opens and the phenylalanine closes a CDR3 of 11 amino acids. Only CDR3 DNA remains: 33 bases, in frame from the first base. Sequences SQVTM (CDR1) and ANQGSEA (CDR2) are obtained from the germline V gene.